The present TCR beta chain was sequenced within a study of cytomegalovirus exposure and HLA in healthy donors. Study as a whole: The 550 to 800 first-cohort repertoires and the 130 or so validation repertoires shared the same platform, a later analysis reported.

Study-level results: The authors listed roughly 150 TCR beta chains as cytomegalovirus-associated.

The table came from immunoSEQ multiplex PCR; TCRdb's copy has only in-frame clones and leaves some out. The sample has 95,000 to 120,000 clones, about 85% seen once; the top ten hold over 2.5%. To note about this clone: Its antigen is unidentified.

The study drew the donors from its roughly 120-subject validation cohort, separate from the approximately 700-subject first cohort. The CDR3 is made up of 12 amino acids. Looked up from germline, CDR1 is ENHRY and CDR2 is SYGVKD. With 7 bases removed from V and 8 bases from J, the gap between germline ends came to 14 bases. This clonotype originated in a woman aged 18-29 years in good health and CMV-seronegative. Material for sequencing was PBMCs. V is TRBV10-3 and J is TRBJ1-1; maybe TRBD1 (6 bases). This CDR3 is CAINTMTGEAFF. The CDR3 nucleotides read TGTGCCATCAACACCATGACAGGAGAAGCTTTCTTT.